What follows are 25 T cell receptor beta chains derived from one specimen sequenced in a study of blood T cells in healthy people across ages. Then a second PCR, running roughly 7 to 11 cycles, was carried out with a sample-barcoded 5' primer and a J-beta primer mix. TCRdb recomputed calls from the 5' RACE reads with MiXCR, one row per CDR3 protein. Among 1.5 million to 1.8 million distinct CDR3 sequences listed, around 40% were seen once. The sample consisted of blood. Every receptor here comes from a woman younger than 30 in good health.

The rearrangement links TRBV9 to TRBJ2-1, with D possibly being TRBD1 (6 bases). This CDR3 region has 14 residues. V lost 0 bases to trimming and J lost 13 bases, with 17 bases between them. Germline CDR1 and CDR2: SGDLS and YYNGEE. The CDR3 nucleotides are TGTGCCAGCAGCGTAGGGGGGCTAGCAGAGACCCAGTTCTTC. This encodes CASSVGGLAETQFF.

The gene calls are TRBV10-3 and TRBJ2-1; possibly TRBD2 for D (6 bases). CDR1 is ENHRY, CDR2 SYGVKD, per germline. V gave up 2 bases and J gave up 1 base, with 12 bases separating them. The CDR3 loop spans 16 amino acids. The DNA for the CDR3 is TGTGCCATCAGTGAGACCCGGGACTCTTCCTACAATGAGCAGTTCTTC. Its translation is CAISETRDSSYNEQFF.

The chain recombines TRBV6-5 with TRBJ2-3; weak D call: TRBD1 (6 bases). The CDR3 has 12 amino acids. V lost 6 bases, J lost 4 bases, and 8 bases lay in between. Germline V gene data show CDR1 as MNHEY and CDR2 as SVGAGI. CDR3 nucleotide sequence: TGTGCCAGCAGACAGGGTCCAGATACGCAGTATTTT. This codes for CASRQGPDTQYF.

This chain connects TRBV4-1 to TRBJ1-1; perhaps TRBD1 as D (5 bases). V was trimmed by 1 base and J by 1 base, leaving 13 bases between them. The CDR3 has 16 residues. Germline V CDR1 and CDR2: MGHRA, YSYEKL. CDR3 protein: CASSQGQGGRNTEAFF. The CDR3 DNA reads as TGCGCCAGCAGCCAAGGTCAGGGTGGGCGGAACACTGAAGCTTTCTTT.

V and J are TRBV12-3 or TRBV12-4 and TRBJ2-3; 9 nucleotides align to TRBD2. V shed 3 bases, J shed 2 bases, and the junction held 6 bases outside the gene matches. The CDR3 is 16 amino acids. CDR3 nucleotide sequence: TGTGCCAGCAGTTTCTTCCTAGCGGGATACACAGATACGCAGTATTTT. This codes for CASSFFLAGYTDTQYF.

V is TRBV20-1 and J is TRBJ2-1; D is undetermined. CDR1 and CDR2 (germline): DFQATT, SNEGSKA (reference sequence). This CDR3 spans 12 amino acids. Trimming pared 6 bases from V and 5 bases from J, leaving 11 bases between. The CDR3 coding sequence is TGCAGTGCCTTTAACCCCCACAATGAGCAGTTCTTC. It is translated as CSAFNPHNEQFF.

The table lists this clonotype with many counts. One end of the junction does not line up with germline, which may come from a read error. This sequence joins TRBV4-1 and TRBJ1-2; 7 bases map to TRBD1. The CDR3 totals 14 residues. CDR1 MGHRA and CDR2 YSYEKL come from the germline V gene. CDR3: CASSQIQGNYGYTF. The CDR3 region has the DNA TGTGCCAGCAGCCAGATACAGGGGAACTATGGCTACACCTTC.

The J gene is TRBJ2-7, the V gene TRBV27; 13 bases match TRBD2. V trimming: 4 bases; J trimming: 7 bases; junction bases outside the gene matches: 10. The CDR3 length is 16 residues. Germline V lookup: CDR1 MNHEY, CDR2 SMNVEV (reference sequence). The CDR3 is CASSSGLAGTDNEQYF. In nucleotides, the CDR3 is TGTGCCAGCAGTTCGGGACTAGCGGGAACCGACAATGAGCAGTACTTC.

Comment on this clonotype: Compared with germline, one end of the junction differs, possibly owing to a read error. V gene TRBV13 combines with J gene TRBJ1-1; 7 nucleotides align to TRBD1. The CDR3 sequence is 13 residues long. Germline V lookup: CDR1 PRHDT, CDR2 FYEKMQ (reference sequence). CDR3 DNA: TGTGCCAGAAGCTTAGGGGGGACAGTAGAAGCTTTCTTT. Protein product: CARSLGGTVEAFF.

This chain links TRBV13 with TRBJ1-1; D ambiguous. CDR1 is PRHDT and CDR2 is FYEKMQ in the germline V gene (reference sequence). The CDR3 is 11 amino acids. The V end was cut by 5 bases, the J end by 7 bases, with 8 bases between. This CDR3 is CASSQRVEAFF. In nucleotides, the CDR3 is TGTGCCAGCAGCCAGAGAGTTGAAGCTTTCTTT.

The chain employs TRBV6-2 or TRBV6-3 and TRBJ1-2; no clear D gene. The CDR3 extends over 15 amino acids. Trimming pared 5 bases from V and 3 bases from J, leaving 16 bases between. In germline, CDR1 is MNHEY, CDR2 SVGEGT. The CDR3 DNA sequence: TGTGCCAGCAGTCTCAGGATTACTCGGGACTATGGCTACACCTTC. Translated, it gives CASSLRITRDYGYTF.

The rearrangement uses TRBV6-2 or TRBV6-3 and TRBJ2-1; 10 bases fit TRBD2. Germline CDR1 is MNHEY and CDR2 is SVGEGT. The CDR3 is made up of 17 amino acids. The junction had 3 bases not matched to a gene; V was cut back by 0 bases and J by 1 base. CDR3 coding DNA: TGTGCCAGCAGTTACTCCCCTAGCGGGAGTTCCTACAATGAGCAGTTCTTC. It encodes CASSYSPSGSSYNEQFF.

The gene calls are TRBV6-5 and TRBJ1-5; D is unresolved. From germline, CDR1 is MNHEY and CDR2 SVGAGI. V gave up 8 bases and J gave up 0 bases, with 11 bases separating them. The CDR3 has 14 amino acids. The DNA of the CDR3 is TGTGCCAGCCGCCGGCGGTATAGCAATCAGCCCCAGCATTTT. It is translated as CASRRRYSNQPQHF.

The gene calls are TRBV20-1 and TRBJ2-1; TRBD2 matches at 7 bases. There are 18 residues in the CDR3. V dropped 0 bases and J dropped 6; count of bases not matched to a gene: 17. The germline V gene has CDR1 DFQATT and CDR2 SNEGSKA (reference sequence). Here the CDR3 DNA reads TGCAGTGCTAGAGATTCCGCGAACCAAGCGGGATCGGGCAATGAGCAGTTCTTC. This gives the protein CSARDSANQAGSGNEQFF.

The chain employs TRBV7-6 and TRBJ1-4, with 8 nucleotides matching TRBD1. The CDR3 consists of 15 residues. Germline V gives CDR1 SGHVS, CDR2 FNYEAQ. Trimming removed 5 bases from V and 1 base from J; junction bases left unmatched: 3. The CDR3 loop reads CASSAGTGTNEKLFF. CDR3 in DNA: TGTGCCAGCAGCGCGGGGACAGGAACTAATGAAAAACTGTTTTTT.

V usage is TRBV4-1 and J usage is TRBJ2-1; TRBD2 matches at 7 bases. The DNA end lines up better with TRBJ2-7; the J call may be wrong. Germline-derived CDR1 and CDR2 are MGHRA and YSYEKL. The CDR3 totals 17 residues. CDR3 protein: CASSQEGGRGSYNEQYF. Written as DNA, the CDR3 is TGCGCCAGCAGCCAAGAAGGCGGGAGAGGCTCCTACAATGAGCAGTACTTC.

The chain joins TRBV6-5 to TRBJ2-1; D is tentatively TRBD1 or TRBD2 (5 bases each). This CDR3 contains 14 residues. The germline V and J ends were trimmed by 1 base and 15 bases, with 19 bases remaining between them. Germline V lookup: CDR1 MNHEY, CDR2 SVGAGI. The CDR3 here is CASSYLSGRGEWFF. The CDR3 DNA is TGTGCCAGCAGTTACTTGTCGGGTCGGGGCGAGTGGTTCTTC.

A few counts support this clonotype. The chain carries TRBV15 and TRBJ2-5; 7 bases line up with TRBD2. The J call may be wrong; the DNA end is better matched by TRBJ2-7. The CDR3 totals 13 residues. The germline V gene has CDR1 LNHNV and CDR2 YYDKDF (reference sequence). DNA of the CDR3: TGTGCCACCAGTTCTGGACTAGCCTACGAGCAGTACTTC. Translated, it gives CATSSGLAYEQYF.

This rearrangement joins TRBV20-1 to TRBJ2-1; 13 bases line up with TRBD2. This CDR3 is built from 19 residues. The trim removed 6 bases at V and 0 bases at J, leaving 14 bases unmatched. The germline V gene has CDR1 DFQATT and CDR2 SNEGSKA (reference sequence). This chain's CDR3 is CSAIKSTSGRGSSYNEQFF. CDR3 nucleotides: TGCAGTGCCATAAAGTCTACTAGCGGGAGGGGGAGCTCCTACAATGAGCAGTTCTTC.

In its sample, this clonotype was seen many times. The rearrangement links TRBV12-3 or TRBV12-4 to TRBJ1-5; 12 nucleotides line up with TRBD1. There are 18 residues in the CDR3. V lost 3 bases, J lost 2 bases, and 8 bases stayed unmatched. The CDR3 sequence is CASSLGTGGIGGNQPQHF. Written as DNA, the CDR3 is TGTGCCAGCAGTTTGGGGACAGGGGGCATAGGTGGCAATCAGCCCCAGCATTTT.

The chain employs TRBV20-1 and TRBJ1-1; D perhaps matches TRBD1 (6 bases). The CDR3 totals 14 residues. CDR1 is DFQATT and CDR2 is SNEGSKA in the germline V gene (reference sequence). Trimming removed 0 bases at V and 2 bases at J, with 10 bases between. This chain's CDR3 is CSARDRGRNTEAFF. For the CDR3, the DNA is TGCAGTGCTAGAGACAGGGGACGAAACACTGAAGCTTTCTTT.

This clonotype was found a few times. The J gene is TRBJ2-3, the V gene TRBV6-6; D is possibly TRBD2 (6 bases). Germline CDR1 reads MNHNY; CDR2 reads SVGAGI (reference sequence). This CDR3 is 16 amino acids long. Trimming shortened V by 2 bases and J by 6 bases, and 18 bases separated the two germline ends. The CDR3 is CASSYIGGVGGDTQYF. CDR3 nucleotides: TGTGCCAGCAGTTACATTGGCGGGGTTGGCGGCGATACGCAGTATTTT.

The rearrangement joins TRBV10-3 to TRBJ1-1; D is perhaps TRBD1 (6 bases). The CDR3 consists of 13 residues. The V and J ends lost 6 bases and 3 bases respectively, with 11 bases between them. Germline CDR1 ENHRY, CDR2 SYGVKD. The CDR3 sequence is CAIRSPGDTEAFF. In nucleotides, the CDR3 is TGTGCCATCAGATCTCCAGGGGACACTGAAGCTTTCTTT.

The CDR3 bases are TGCAGTGCGGACGGACACCTCCGGGAAAAACTGTTTTTT. This sequence encodes CSADGHLREKLFF. V gene TRBV20-1 combines with J gene TRBJ1-4; tentatively, D is TRBD1 (5 bases). Trimming shortened V by 6 bases and J by 8 bases, and 16 bases separated the two germline ends. This CDR3 has 13 amino acids. Germline CDR1 and CDR2: DFQATT and SNEGSKA (reference sequence).

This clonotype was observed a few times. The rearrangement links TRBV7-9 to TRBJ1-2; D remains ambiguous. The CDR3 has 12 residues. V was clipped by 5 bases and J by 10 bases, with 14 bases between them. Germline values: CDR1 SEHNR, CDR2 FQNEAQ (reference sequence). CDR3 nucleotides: TGTGCCAGCAGCAACACTGATCGGGACTACACCTTC. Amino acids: CASSNTDRDYTF.